The T cell receptor beta chain under discussion was sequenced for a study of early T cells in non-severe SARS-CoV-2 infection. Study-level background: The sequenced material was bulk RNA from unsorted whole blood, and its chains were unpaired. General observations from the study: Matches to VDJdb favored anti-spike CD8 responses and missed private and CD4 specificities.

This CDR3 has 13 amino acids. V gave up 6 bases and J gave up 1 base, with 9 bases separating them. CDR1 and CDR2 from the germline V gene are MNHEY and SMNVEV (reference sequence). Separate cDNA molecules each had unique molecular identifiers attached to them. From the 5' RACE reads, TCRdb called clonotypes with MiXCR, one entry per CDR3 protein. Of some 98,000 distinct CDR3 sequences listed, roughly 17% are singletons. This clonotype has a handful of counts. Its matching antigen is unknown. Sequencing used whole blood. The clonotype was recovered from an adult who was a healthcare worker with PCR-confirmed SARS-CoV-2 infection or an uninfected control (not recorded which). The chain uses TRBV27 and TRBJ1-1; no reliable D call. The CDR3 bases are TGTGCCAGCAGGATGATGAGGAACACTGAAGCTTTCTTT. Translation: CASRMMRNTEAFF.